The 29 T cell receptor beta chains below were found in one sample sequenced in a study of T cells in Graves' hyperthyroidism and ophthalmopathy (dated by TCRdb to about 2019). Preparation of the library involved multiplex PCR. Data came from an Illumina HiSeq 2000. The TCR beta CDR3 regions were amplified from RNA transcripts. The TCR CDR3 was subjected to a first round of RT-PCR using the HTBI primer set and the Qiagen OneStep RT-PCR kit. In TCRdb, the public reads were trimmed at Q25 with fastp and aligned with MiXCR, with productive beta chains retained. Entries that share a CDR3 protein sequence are merged under the most common genes and DNA. The sample has approximately 690,000 distinct CDR3 sequences on record, less than 25% of them singletons. 30% to 40% of the sample rests with the top ten. The sequencing sample was made of blood. Source of these receptors: a man aged 25-45 years with Graves' ophthalmopathy.

The chain carries TRBV6-1 and TRBJ2-2; TRBD2 agrees at 8 bases. The CDR3 consists of 16 residues. The ends lost 7 bases at V and 3 bases at J; junction bases unmatched: 10. Germline V gives CDR1 MNHNS, CDR2 SASEGT. The CDR3 protein is CASTQAGGAYTGELFF. As DNA, the CDR3 is TGTGCCAGCACCCAGGCCGGGGGGGCCTACACCGGGGAGCTGTTTTTT.

The rearrangement links TRBV14 to TRBJ2-1, with D perhaps TRBD1 (5 bases). Germline-derived CDR1 and CDR2 are SGHDN and FVKESK. V lost 4 bases to trimming and J lost 4 bases, with 11 bases between them. The CDR3 length is 14 residues. The CDR3 loop reads CASSPNRRYNEQFF. The CDR3 DNA reads TGTGCCAGCAGCCCAAACAGGCGATACAATGAGCAGTTCTTC.

The V gene is TRBV11-2, the J gene TRBJ2-2, with TRBD1 as a possible D gene (6 bases). Trimming left V 1 base short and J 5 bases short, with 17 bases between. CDR3 length equals 17 residues. Per the germline V gene, CDR1 is SGHAT and CDR2 is FQNNGV. CDR3 amino acids: CASSLVPGRGLTGELFF. CDR3 nucleotide sequence: TGTGCCAGCAGCTTAGTCCCCGGCAGGGGTCTAACCGGGGAGCTGTTTTTT.

A few counts support this clonotype. V is TRBV27 and J is TRBJ2-4, with 11 bases lining up with TRBD2. Germline V lookup: CDR1 MNHEY, CDR2 SMNVEV (reference sequence). With V trimmed by 5 bases and J by 1 base, 7 bases remained unmatched. The CDR3 has 17 residues. This CDR3 is CASSTLLAGVAKNIQYF. The CDR3, as DNA: TGTGCCAGCAGTACGCTACTAGCGGGAGTTGCCAAAAACATTCAGTACTTC.

This clonotype has a handful of counts. The rearrangement uses TRBV6-1 and TRBJ1-5; no reliable D call. The CDR3 consists of 14 residues. Per germline, CDR1 MNHNS and CDR2 SASEGT. V lost 6 bases to trimming and J lost 7 bases, with 16 bases between them. DNA of the CDR3: TGTGCCAGCAGCCCTGACCGGTTCGGGCAGCCCCAGCATTTT. Its translation: CASSPDRFGQPQHF.

This clonotype came up many times. This sequence joins TRBV11-2 and TRBJ2-3, with 13 bases lining up with TRBD2. The junction had 8 bases not matched to a gene; V was cut back by 3 bases and J by 2 bases. Germline V lookup: CDR1 SGHAT, CDR2 FQNNGV. There are 18 residues in the CDR3. DNA for the CDR3: TGTGCCAGCAGCTTTCGAGGACTAGCGGGAGCACTCACAGATACGCAGTATTTT. Amino acids: CASSFRGLAGALTDTQYF.

The V call is TRBV27, the J call TRBJ1-2; 9 bases fit TRBD1. The V gene's germline CDR1 is MNHEY and CDR2 SMNVEV (reference sequence). Trimming took 7 bases from V and 8 from J; bases not matched to a gene: 8. This CDR3 has 13 amino acids. The CDR3 region has the DNA TGTGCCAGCAATCCCGGGACAGGGTTCGGCTACACCTTC. Translation gives CASNPGTGFGYTF.

This clonotype has just a few counts. The rearrangement uses TRBV30 and TRBJ1-4; D is possibly TRBD1 (5 bases). Germline V gene lookup returns CDR1 GTSNPN and CDR2 SVGIG (reference sequence). Trimming stripped 2 bases from V and 6 bases from J, with 16 bases between. This CDR3 spans 15 amino acids. CDR3 nucleotides: TGTGCCTGGAGTCCCCAGGGCAAGGAATATGAAAAACTGTTTTTT. It translates to CAWSPQGKEYEKLFF.

This chain uses TRBV5-6 with TRBJ2-5; the match to TRBD2 covers 12 bases. Germline V gives CDR1 SGHDT, CDR2 YYEEEE. J gave up 4 bases and V 3 bases, and 10 bases lay outside the gene matches. The CDR3 runs 17 residues. The CDR3 region has the DNA TGTGCCAGCAGCTACCAGACTAGCGGGAGAACGCGAGAGACCCAGTACTTC. Its protein product is CASSYQTSGRTRETQYF.

This clonotype was found many times. This chain joins TRBV7-9 and TRBJ1-1, with TRBD1 as a possible D gene (5 bases). CDR1 SEHNR and CDR2 FQNEAQ come from the germline V gene (reference sequence). The V end lost 6 bases, the J end lost 1 base, and 9 bases lay between the germline ends. This CDR3 has 13 residues. The CDR3 sequence is CASRTTENTEAFF. CDR3 in DNA: TGTGCCAGCAGAACGACAGAGAACACTGAAGCTTTCTTT.

Comments on this clonotype: Germline is not matched at one junction end, which may reflect a read error. The chain links TRBV2 to TRBJ1-4, with D perhaps matching TRBD1 (6 bases). Germline assignment: CDR1 SNHLY and CDR2 FYNNEI. The CDR3 runs 13 residues. The CDR3 sequence: CASGDRPNEKLFF. DNA for the CDR3: TGTGCCAGCGGTGACAGGCCGAACGAAAAACTGTTTTTT.

This clonotype came up a few times. The rearrangement links TRBV9 to TRBJ1-2, with D possibly matching TRBD1 (5 bases). The CDR3 is made up of 14 amino acids. V shed 0 bases and J shed 6 bases, with 12 bases lying between them. In germline, CDR1 is SGDLS, CDR2 YYNGEE. The DNA for the CDR3 is TGTGCCAGCAGCGTAGTCAGCAGGGCGGATGGCTACACCTTC. Protein: CASSVVSRADGYTF.

Points on this clonotype: A read error may produce the germline difference seen at one junction end. The chain is built from TRBV28 and TRBJ2-7, with 7 bases fitting TRBD2. CDR1 and CDR2 (germline): MDHEN, SYDVKM. The CDR3 is 14 residues long. CDR3 region: CASSSGGNFYGQYF. As DNA, the CDR3 is TGTGCCAGCAGTTCGGGGGGTAATTTCTACGGGCAGTACTTC.

Points on this clonotype: One base away lies a much larger clone, so this may be a sequencing read error. For the CDR3, the DNA is TGTGCCAGCAACATACAGGGAAAAGCTTCAGATGCGCAGTATTTT. It encodes CASNIQGKASDAQYF. V is TRBV2 and J is TRBJ2-3, with D possibly being TRBD1 (6 bases). The CDR3 loop spans 15 amino acids. Germline V gene lookup returns CDR1 SNHLY and CDR2 FYNNEI.

This clonotype was counted once. The chain couples TRBV5-5 to TRBJ2-7, with TRBD2 as a possible D gene (5 bases). The CDR3 runs to 16 residues. Trimming removed 3 bases at V and 3 bases at J, with 19 bases between. CDR1 is SGHKS, CDR2 YYEKEE, per germline (reference sequence). Here the CDR3 DNA reads TGTGCCAGCAGCTCCGTTGATGGGGTGGGGAGCTACGAGCAGTACTTC. Translated, it gives CASSSVDGVGSYEQYF.

This sequence joins TRBV6-2 or TRBV6-3 and TRBJ1-4; a possible D gene is TRBD1 (5 bases). Per the germline V gene, CDR1 is MNHEY and CDR2 is SVGEGT. Trimming stripped 1 base from V and 8 bases from J, with 11 bases between. CDR3 length: 14 residues. The CDR3 DNA sequence: TGTGCCAGCAGTTACTGGGACGGGCCCGAAAAACTGTTTTTT. It yields the protein CASSYWDGPEKLFF.

This clonotype was counted a few times. This chain uses TRBV6-1 with TRBJ2-5; 14 bases match TRBD2. Germline V gene lookup returns CDR1 MNHNS and CDR2 SASEGT. The CDR3 length is 16 residues. J gave up 4 bases and V 5 bases, and 6 bases lay outside the gene matches. CDR3 DNA sequence: TGTGCCAGCAGTCCCGGACTAGCGGGAGGAAGAGAGACCCAGTACTTC. As protein: CASSPGLAGGRETQYF.

The rearrangement joins TRBV12-3 or TRBV12-4 to TRBJ2-1, with 8 bases matching TRBD2. V was pared by 6 bases and J by 10 bases, with 17 bases of the junction left unmatched. CDR3 length: 16 residues. CDR3 coding DNA: TGTGCCAGCAGCGTAGGCCCAGCGGGAGTGGGGGAGGAGCAGTTCTTC. Protein sequence: CASSVGPAGVGEEQFF.

V and J are TRBV28 and TRBJ1-6; D gene uncertain. Trimming cost V 7 bases and J 4 bases, with 17 bases left between them. The CDR3 runs 16 residues. CDR1 and CDR2 (germline): MDHEN, SYDVKM. The CDR3 spells CASTSGTEAYNSPLHF. The CDR3 nucleotides are TGTGCCAGCACCTCGGGCACGGAGGCTTATAATTCACCCCTCCACTTT. The entire variable domain, with the rest obtained from reference TRBV28 and TRBJ1-6, is as follows: DVKVTQSSRYLVKRTGEKVFLECVQDMDHENMFWYRQDPGLGLRLIYFSYDVKMKEKGDIPEGYSVSREKKERFSLILESASTNQTSMYLCASTSGTEAYNSPLHFGNGTRLTVT.

The rearrangement links TRBV28 to TRBJ2-5, with D possibly being TRBD1 or TRBD2 (6 bases each). Germline V gene data show CDR1 as MDHEN and CDR2 as SYDVKM. V was cut by 6 bases and J by 2 bases, with 16 bases left in between. This CDR3 has 15 amino acids. The CDR3 sequence is CASSKRQGRQETQYF. CDR3 DNA sequence: TGTGCCAGCAGCAAGCGCCAGGGGAGGCAAGAGACCCAGTACTTC.

This clonotype was seen a few times. The CDR3 DNA reads as TGTGCCAGCAGTGAAGCGGCGGGGTATCAGCCCCAGCATTTT. It codes for CASSEAAGYQPQHF. The chain uses TRBV6-1 and TRBJ1-5; D uncertain. This CDR3 contains 14 residues. V lost 0 bases and J lost 5, with 8 bases in between. Germline values: CDR1 MNHNS, CDR2 SASEGT.

This clonotype was detected many times. V gene TRBV7-2 combines with J gene TRBJ2-7; 7 positions match TRBD2. Trimming took 3 bases from V and 4 from J; bases not matched to a gene: 6. Germline CDR1 and CDR2: SGHTA and FQGNSA. The CDR3 extends over 14 amino acids. CDR3 residues: CASSFMAGVYEQYF. DNA of the CDR3: TGTGCCAGCAGCTTTATGGCGGGAGTGTACGAGCAGTACTTC.

This chain links TRBV27 with TRBJ2-1; TRBD2 matches at 7 bases. The CDR3 spans 13 residues. The V segment lost 0 bases and the J segment 10 bases; nucleotides outside the gene matches: 3. CDR1 MNHEY and CDR2 SMNVEV come from the germline V gene (reference sequence). The DNA for the CDR3 is TGTGCCAGCAGTTTATCTAGCGGGTACGAGCAGTTCTTC. As protein: CASSLSSGYEQFF.

This clonotype was counted ten times or more. The chain has TRBV5-1 and TRBJ2-7; D unresolved. The germline CDR1 and CDR2 sequences are SGHRS and YFSETQ. The ends were cut back, 4 bases at V and 1 base at J, with 12 bases in the middle. The CDR3 extends over 14 amino acids. CDR3 nucleotides: TGCGCCAGCAGCCCCGCCGGCTCATCCTACGAGCAGTACTTC. This translates into CASSPAGSSYEQYF.

The gene calls are TRBV30 and TRBJ2-1; D may be TRBD1 (5 bases). This CDR3 is 14 amino acids long. CDR1 is GTSNPN and CDR2 is SVGIG in the germline V gene (reference sequence). V was shortened by 4 bases and J by 3 bases, with 13 bases between the two germline ends. The CDR3 protein is CAWKGANFYNEQFF. CDR3 coding DNA: TGTGCCTGGAAAGGGGCTAACTTCTACAATGAGCAGTTCTTC.

This clonotype is a singleton in its sample. The rearrangement links TRBV20-1 to TRBJ2-3; D is perhaps TRBD1 (5 bases). V gave up 6 bases and J gave up 0 bases, with 13 bases separating them. CDR3 length: 14 residues. Per the germline V gene, CDR1 is DFQATT and CDR2 is SNEGSKA (reference sequence). Here the CDR3 DNA reads TGCAGTGCGTTAAGACAGTCGAGCACAGATACGCAGTATTTT. Its translation: CSALRQSSTDTQYF.

This clonotype occurred a few times. The J gene is TRBJ1-2, the V gene TRBV7-2, with 11 positions matching TRBD1. CDR1 and CDR2 (germline): SGHTA, FQGNSA. V shed 1 base, J shed 7 bases, and the junction held 5 bases outside the gene matches. This CDR3 region has 15 residues. The CDR3 DNA sequence: TGTGCCAGCAGCTTAGTCCCCGGGACAGGGGGTGGCTACACCTTC. Its translation: CASSLVPGTGGGYTF.

This clonotype was counted a few times. The V call is TRBV6-2 or TRBV6-3, the J call TRBJ2-1; TRBD1 is a possible D gene (6 bases). In germline, CDR1 is MNHEY, CDR2 SVGEGT. The CDR3 loop spans 16 amino acids. V was shortened by 4 bases and J by 5 bases, with 18 bases between the two germline ends. The CDR3 DNA sequence: TGTGCCAGCAGTTGGCTGGGGGCGGTCTCGAACAATGAGCAGTTCTTC. Its translation: CASSWLGAVSNNEQFF.

In this sample, this clonotype turned up a few times. The rearrangement links TRBV7-9 to TRBJ2-5, with 7 nucleotides matching TRBD1. CDR3 size: 15 residues. Germline V gene sequence: CDR1 SEHNR, CDR2 FQNEAQ (reference sequence). Germline trimming cut 4 bases from V and 5 bases from J; bases unmatched to any gene: 10. CDR3 region: CASSSNRGWAETQYF. In nucleotides, the CDR3 is TGTGCCAGCAGCTCCAACAGGGGTTGGGCGGAGACCCAGTACTTC.